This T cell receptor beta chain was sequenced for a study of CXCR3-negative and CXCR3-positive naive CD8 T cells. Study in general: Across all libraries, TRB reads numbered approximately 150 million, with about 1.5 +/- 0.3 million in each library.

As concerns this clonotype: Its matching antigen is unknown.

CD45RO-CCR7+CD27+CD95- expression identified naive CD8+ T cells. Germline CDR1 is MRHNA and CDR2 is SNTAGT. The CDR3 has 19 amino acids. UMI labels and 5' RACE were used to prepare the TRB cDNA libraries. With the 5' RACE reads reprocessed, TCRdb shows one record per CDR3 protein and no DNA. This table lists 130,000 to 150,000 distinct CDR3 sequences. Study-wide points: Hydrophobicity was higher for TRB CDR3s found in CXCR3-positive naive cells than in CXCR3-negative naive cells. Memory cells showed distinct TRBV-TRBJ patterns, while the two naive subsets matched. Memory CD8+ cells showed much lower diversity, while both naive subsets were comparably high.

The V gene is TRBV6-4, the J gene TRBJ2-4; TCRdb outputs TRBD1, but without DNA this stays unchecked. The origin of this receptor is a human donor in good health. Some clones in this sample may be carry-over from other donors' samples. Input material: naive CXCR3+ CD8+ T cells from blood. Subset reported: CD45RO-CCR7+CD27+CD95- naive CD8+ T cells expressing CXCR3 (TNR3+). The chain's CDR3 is CASSDSSQGGSLWENIQYF.